These 3 T cell receptor beta chains originate from one sample sequenced in a study of T-cell reconstitution after alpha-beta-depleted transplantation in children. Preparation of the TCRbeta library involved a method that used unique molecular identifiers. One entry per CDR3 protein results from TCRdb running MiXCR on the PCR reads. The sample includes more than 200,000 distinct CDR3 sequences, 20% to 30% of them seen just once. Sequencing used PBMCs, obtained before TCRalphabeta/CD19-depleted stem cell transplant. These receptors all come from a girl aged 2-15 years with Fanconi anemia, due to receive a stem cell transplant.

This clonotype came up many times. The gene calls are TRBV7-2 and TRBJ2-1; D not certain. CDR1 is SGHTA and CDR2 is FQGNSA in the germline V gene. V was clipped by 1 base and J by 2 bases, with 6 bases between them. The CDR3 length is 14 residues. CDR3 amino acids: CASSLEFPYNEQFF. CDR3 DNA: TGTGCCAGCAGCTTAGAGTTTCCCTACAATGAGCAGTTCTTC.

V and J are TRBV6-1 and TRBJ2-7; TRBD2 matches at 9 bases. The CDR3 consists of 15 residues. The V gene end was trimmed by 4 bases and the J gene end by 2 bases; junction bases not matched to a gene: 6. CDR1 is MNHNS and CDR2 is SASEGT in the germline V gene. CDR3 loop: CASSGSGSSTYEQYF. DNA of the CDR3: TGTGCCAGCAGTGGTAGCGGGAGTAGCACCTACGAGCAGTACTTC.

V and J are TRBV12-3 or TRBV12-4 and TRBJ2-2; unclear D gene. The CDR3 length is 14 residues. With 6 bases removed from V and 7 bases from J, the gap between germline ends came to 15 bases. The DNA for the CDR3 is TGTGCCAGCAGGGGCCCCTCACCGGGCGGGGAGCTGTTTTTT. This gives the protein CASRGPSPGGELFF.